This T cell receptor beta chain was identified during a study of beta chain features in type 1 diabetes. General study findings and limits: Small HLA sub-analyses could not settle whether HLA shapes TCRB rearrangement. Junctions at VDJ sites from type 1 diabetes patients had fewer insertions and more deletions. When Type 1 diabetes patients were examined, their TCRB CDR3s proved moderately but significantly shorter in all four CD4+ subsets.

Every bit of the isolated RNA underwent reverse transcription, so sequencing read expressed TCRB transcripts. Sequencing was performed with immunoSEQ multiplex PCR; in TCRdb, only in-frame clones are kept and a portion is missing. The profile shows approximately 330,000 clones, approximately 11% of them singletons. CD4+ naive, central memory, regulatory and stem cell-like memory cells were sorted via CD45RO/CCR7/CD25/CD127/CD95/CD27. Germline assignment: CDR1 SGDLS and CDR2 YYNGEE. Losses at the gene ends were 4 bases for V and 5 bases for J; bases not matched to a gene: 6. The CDR3 has 16 residues. Of note for this clone: Its antigen is still unknown.

The sequence derives from a woman under 40 in good health. This chain uses TRBV9 with TRBJ2-5, with 15 bases matching TRBD2. Sequences were obtained from naive CD4+ T cells from blood. In DNA, the CDR3 is TGTGCCAGCAGCTCTCGGACTAGCGGGAGGGGGGAGACCCAGTACTTC. It yields the protein CASSSRTSGRGETQYF.